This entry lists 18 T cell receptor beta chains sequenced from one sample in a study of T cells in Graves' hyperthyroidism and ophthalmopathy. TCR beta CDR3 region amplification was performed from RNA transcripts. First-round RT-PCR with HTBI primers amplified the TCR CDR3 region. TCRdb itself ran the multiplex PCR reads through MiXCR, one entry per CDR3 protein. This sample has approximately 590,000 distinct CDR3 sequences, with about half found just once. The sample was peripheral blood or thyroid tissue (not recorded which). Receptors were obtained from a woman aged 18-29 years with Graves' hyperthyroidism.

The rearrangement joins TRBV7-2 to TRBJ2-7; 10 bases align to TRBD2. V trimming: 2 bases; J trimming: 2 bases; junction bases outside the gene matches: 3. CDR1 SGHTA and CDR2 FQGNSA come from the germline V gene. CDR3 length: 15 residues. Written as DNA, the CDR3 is TGTGCCAGCAGCTTAACTAGCGGGACGCCCTACGAGCAGTACTTC. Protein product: CASSLTSGTPYEQYF.

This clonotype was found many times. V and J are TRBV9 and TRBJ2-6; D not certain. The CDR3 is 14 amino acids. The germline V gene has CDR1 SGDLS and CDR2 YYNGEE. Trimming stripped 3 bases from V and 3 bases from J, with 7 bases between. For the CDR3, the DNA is TGTGCCAGCAGCGGGCCATATGGGGCCAACGTCCTGACTTTC. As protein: CASSGPYGANVLTF.

The CDR3, as DNA: TGCGCCAGCAGCCAAGGGGTGCGGGAAAAACTGTTTTTT. Its protein is CASSQGVREKLFF. This sequence joins TRBV4-3 and TRBJ1-4; D unresolved. The germline V and J ends were trimmed by 1 base and 8 bases, with 8 bases remaining between them. This CDR3 comprises 13 residues. The V gene's germline CDR1 is LGHNA and CDR2 YSLEER.

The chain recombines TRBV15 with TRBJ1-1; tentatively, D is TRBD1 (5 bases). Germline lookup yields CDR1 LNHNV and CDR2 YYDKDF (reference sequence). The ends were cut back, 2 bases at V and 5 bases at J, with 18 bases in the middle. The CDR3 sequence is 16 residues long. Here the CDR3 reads CATSRLAGGRYTEAFF. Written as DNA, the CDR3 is TGTGCCACCAGCAGATTAGCGGGGGGTCGATATACTGAAGCTTTCTTT.

The DNA for the CDR3 is TGTGCCAGCAGTGCTAACAGGGATCAGAATTCACCCCTCCACTTT. Translation: CASSANRDQNSPLHF. This chain joins TRBV25-1 and TRBJ1-6, with D possibly being TRBD1 (6 bases). Germline loops: CDR1 MGHDK, CDR2 SYGVNS. The CDR3 is 15 amino acids. V was clipped by 4 bases and J by 7 bases, with 14 bases between them.

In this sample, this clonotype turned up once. The chain's CDR3 is CASSSGTGTNYSPLHF. In nucleotides, the CDR3 is TGTGCCAGCAGCTCCGGGACAGGGACGAATTATTCACCCCTCCACTTT. The V call is TRBV7-1, the J call TRBJ1-6, with 9 nucleotides matching TRBD1. TRBV7-1 is identified as an open reading frame with a role that is uncertain. The CDR3 has 16 amino acids. J was trimmed by 8 bases and V by 3 bases; bases with no gene match: 8.

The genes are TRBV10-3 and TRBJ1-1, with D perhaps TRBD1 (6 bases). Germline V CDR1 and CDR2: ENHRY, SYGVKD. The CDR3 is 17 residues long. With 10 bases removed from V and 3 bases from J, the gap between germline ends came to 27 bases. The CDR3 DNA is TGTGCCAGCTCACCACAAATATGGGGGCAGGTTGACACTGAAGCTTTCTTT. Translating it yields CASSPQIWGQVDTEAFF.

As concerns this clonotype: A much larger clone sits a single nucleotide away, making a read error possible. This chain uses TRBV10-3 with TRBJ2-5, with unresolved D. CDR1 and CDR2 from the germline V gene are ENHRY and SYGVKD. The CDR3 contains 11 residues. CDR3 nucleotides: TGTGCCAGCGGCGTACTTCAGACCCGGTACTTC. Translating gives CASGVLQTRYF.

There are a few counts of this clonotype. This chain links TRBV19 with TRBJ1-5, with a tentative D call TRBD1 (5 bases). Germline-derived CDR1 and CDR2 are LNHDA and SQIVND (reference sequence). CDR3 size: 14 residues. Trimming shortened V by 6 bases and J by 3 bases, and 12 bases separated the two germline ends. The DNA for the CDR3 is TGTGCCAGTAGGTGGGGCAGGGACAATCAGCCCCAGCATTTT. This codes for CASRWGRDNQPQHF.

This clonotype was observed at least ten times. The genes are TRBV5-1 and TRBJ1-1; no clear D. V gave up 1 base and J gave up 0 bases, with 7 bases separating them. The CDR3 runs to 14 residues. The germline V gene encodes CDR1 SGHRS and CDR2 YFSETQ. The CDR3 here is CASSLRTLNTEAFF. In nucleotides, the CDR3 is TGCGCCAGCAGCTTGAGGACCCTGAACACTGAAGCTTTCTTT.

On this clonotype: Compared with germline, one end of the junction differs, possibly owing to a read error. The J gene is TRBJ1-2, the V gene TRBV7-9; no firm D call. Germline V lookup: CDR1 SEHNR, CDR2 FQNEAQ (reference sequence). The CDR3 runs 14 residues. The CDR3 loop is CAGSLGGPGRGYTF. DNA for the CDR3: TGTGCCGGCAGCTTAGGAGGGCCTGGTCGTGGCTACACCTTC.

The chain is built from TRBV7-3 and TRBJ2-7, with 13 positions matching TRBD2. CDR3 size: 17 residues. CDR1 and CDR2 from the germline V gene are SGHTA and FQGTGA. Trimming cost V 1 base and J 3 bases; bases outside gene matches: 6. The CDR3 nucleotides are TGTGCCAGCAGCTTAAAAGGGACTAGCGGGAATAACTACGAGCAGTACTTC. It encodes CASSLKGTSGNNYEQYF.

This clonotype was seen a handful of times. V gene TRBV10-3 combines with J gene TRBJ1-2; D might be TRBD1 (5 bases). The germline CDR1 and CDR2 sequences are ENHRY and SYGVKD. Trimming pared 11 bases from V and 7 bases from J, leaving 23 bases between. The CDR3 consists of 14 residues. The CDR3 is CAQTPGRLNRGYTF. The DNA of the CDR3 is TGTGCCCAAACCCCAGGGAGGTTAAATCGTGGCTACACCTTC.

The CDR3 loop is CASSQDRSGSWETQYF. The CDR3 nucleotides are TGTGCCAGCAGCCAAGATCGGTCCGGGAGTTGGGAGACCCAGTACTTC. The chain joins TRBV25-1 to TRBJ2-5, with D possibly matching TRBD2 (6 bases). Per the germline V gene, CDR1 is MGHDK and CDR2 is SYGVNS. Trimming left V 6 bases short and J 5 bases short, with 22 bases between. This CDR3 is 16 amino acids long.

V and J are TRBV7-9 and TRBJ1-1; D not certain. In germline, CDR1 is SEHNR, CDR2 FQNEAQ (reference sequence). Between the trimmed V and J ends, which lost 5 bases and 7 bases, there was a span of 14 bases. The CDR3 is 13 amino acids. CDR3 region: CASSQAQSGEAFF. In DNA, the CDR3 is TGTGCCAGCAGCCAAGCTCAAAGCGGTGAAGCTTTCTTT.

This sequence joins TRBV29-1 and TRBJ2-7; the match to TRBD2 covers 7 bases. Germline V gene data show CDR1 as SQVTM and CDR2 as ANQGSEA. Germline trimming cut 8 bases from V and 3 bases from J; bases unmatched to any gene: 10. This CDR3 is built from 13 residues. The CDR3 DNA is TGCAGCTTAGTGTGGCGGGGGTGCTACGAGCAGTACTTC. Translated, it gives CSLVWRGCYEQYF.

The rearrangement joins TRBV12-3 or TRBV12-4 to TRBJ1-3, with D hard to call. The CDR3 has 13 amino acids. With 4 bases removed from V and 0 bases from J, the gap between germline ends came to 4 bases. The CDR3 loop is CASSWTSGNTIYF. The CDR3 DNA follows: TGTGCCAGCAGTTGGACCTCTGGAAACACCATATATTTT.

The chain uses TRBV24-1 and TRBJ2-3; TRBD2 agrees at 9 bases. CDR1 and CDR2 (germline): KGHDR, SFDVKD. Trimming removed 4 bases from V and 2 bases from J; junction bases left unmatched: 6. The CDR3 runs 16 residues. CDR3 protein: CATSDRLAGPTDTQYF. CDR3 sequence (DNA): TGTGCCACCAGTGACCGTCTAGCGGGGCCCACAGATACGCAGTATTTT.